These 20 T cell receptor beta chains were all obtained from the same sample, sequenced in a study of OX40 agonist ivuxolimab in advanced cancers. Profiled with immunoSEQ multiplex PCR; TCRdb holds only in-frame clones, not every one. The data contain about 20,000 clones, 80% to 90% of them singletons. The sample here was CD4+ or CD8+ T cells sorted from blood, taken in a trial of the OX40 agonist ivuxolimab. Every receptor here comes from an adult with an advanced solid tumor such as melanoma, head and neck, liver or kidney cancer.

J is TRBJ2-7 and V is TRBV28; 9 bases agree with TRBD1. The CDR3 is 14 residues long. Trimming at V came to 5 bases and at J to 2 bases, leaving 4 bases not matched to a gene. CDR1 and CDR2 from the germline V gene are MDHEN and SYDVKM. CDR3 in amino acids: CASSTRQGAYEQYF. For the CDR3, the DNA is TGTGCCAGCAGTACACGACAGGGGGCCTACGAGCAGTACTTC.

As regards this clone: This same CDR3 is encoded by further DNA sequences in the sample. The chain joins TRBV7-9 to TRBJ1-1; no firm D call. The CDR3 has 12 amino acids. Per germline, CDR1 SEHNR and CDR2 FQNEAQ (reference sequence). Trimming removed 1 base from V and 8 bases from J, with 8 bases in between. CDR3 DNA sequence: TGTGCCAGCAGCTTAGAGTTGGCCGAAGCTTTCTTT. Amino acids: CASSLELAEAFF.

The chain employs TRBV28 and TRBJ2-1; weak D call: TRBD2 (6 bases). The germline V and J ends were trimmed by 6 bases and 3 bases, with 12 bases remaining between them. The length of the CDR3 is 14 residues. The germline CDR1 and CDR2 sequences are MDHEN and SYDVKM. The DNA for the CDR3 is TGTGCCAGCAGGGGGGGAGGTCTCTACAATGAGCAGTTCTTC. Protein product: CASRGGGLYNEQFF. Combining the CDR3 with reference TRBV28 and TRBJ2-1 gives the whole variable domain DVKVTQSSRYLVKRTGEKVFLECVQDMDHENMFWYRQDPGLGLRLIYFSYDVKMKEKGDIPEGYSVSREKKERFSLILESASTNQTSMYLCASRGGGLYNEQFFGPGTRLTVL.

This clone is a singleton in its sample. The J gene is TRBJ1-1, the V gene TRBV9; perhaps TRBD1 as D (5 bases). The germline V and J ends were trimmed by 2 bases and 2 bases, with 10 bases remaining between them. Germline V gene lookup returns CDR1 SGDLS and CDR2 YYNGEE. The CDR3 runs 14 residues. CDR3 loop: CASSVGGRNTEAFF. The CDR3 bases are TGTGCCAGCAGCGTTGGGGGGAGAAACACTGAAGCTTTCTTT.

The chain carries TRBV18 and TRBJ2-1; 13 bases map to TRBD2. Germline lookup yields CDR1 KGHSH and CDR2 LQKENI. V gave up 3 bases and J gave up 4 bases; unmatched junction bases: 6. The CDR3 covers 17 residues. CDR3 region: CASSPPGLAGMYNEQFF. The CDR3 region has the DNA TGTGCCAGCTCACCCCCGGGACTAGCGGGGATGTACAATGAGCAGTTCTTC.

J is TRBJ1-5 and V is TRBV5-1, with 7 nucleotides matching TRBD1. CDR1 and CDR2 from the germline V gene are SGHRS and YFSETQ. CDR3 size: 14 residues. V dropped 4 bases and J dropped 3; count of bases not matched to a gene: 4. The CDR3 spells CASSPGTDNQPQHF. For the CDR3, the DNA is TGCGCCAGCAGCCCCGGGACAGACAATCAGCCCCAGCATTTT.

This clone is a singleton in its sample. CDR3 in DNA: TGCAGCGTTGGAGCGGAGCCTAGCAACACTGAAGCTTTCTTT. Protein sequence: CSVGAEPSNTEAFF. V gene TRBV29-1 combines with J gene TRBJ1-1; D is unresolved. Trimming shortened V by 4 bases and J by 2 bases, and 14 bases separated the two germline ends. The CDR3 extends over 14 amino acids. The germline V gene encodes CDR1 SQVTM and CDR2 ANQGSEA.

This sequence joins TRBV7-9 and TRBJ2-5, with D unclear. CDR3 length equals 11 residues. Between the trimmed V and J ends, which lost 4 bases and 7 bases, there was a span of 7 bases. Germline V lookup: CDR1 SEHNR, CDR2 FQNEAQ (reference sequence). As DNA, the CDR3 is TGTGCCAGCAGCTCCTTGGCGACCCAGTACTTC. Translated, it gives CASSSLATQYF.

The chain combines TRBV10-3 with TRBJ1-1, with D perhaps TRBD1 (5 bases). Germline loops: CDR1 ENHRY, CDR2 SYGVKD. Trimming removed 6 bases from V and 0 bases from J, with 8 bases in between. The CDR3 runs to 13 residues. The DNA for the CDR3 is TGTGCCATCAGCCGACAGCTGAACACTGAAGCTTTCTTT. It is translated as CAISRQLNTEAFF.

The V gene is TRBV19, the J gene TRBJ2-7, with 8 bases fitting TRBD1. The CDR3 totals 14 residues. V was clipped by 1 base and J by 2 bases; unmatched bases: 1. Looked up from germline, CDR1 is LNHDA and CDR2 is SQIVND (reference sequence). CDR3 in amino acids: CASSIGTGPYEQYF. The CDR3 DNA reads TGTGCCAGTAGTATAGGGACAGGGCCCTACGAGCAGTACTTC.

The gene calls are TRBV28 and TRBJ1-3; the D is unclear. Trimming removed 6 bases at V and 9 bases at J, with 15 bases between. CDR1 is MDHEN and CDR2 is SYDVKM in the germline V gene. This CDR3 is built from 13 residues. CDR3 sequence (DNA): TGTGCCAGCAGCTTCCCGGAACGAAGCACCATATATTTT. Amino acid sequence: CASSFPERSTIYF.

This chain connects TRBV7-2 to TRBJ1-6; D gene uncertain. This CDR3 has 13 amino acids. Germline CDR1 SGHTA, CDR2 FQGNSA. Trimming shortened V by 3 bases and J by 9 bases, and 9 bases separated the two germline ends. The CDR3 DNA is TGTGCCAGCAGCTTGCCTCCACGTTCACCCCTCCACTTT. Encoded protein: CASSLPPRSPLHF.

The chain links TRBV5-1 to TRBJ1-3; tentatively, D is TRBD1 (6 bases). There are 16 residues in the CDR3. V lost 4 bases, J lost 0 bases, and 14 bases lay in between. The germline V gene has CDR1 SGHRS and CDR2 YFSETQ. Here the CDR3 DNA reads TGCGCCAGCAGCCTGGGGACACCCGGCTCTGGAAACACCATATATTTT. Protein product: CASSLGTPGSGNTIYF.

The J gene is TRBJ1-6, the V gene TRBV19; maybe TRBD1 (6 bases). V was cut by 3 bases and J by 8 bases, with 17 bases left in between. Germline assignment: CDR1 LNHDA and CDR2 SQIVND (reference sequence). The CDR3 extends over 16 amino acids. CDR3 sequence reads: CASSISYRAGDSPLHF. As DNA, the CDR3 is TGTGCCAGTAGTATCAGTTACAGGGCGGGGGATTCACCCCTCCACTTT.

This chain's CDR3 is CAWSAGTVNQPQHF. The CDR3 coding sequence is TGTGCCTGGAGTGCCGGGACCGTCAATCAGCCCCAGCATTTT. The chain is built from TRBV30 and TRBJ1-5; TRBD1 is a possible D gene (5 bases). The CDR3 totals 14 residues. Germline V gene sequence: CDR1 GTSNPN, CDR2 SVGIG (reference sequence). V lost 1 base to trimming and J lost 3 bases, with 10 bases between them. Looking up the rest from reference TRBV30 and TRBJ1-5 gives the full variable domain: SQTIHQWPATLVQPVGSPLSLECTVEGTSNPNLYWYRQAAGRGLQLLFYSVGIGQISSEVPQNLSASRPQDRQFILSSKKLLLSDSGFYLCAWSAGTVNQPQHFGDGTRLSIL.

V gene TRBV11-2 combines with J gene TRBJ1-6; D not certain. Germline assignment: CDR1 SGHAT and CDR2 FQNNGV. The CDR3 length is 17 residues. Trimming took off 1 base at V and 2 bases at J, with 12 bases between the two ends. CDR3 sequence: CASSLGPAATYNSPLHF. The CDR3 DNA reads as TGTGCCAGCAGCTTAGGGCCGGCGGCAACCTATAATTCACCCCTCCACTTT.

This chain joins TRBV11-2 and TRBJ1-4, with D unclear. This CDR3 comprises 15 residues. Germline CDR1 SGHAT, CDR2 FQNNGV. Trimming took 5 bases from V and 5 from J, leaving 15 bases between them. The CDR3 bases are TGTGCCAGCAGCCCTCAACAGAGATCAAATGAAAAACTGTTTTTT. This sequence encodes CASSPQQRSNEKLFF.

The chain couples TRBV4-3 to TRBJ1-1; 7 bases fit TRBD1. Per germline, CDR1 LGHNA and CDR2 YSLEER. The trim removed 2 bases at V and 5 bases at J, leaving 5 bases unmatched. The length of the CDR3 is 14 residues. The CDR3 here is CASSQRRGRTEAFF. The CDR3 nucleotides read TGCGCCAGCAGCCAACGAAGGGGGCGGACTGAAGCTTTCTTT.

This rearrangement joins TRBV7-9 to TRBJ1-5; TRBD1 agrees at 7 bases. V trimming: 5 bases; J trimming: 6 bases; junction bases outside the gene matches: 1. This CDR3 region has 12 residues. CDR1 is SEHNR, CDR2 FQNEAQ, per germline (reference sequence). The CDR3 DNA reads TGTGCCAGCAGCAGACAGGGTCAGCCCCAGCATTTT. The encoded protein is CASSRQGQPQHF.

The CDR3 here is CASSPKTGLYYEAFF. As DNA, the CDR3 is TGTGCCAGCAGTCCTAAGACAGGGTTGTATTATGAAGCTTTCTTT. The genes are TRBV14 and TRBJ1-1, with 7 positions matching TRBD1. CDR3 length: 15 amino acids. CDR1 and CDR2 (germline): SGHDN, FVKESK. V gave up 6 bases and J gave up 7 bases; unmatched junction bases: 14. Full variable domain (missing parts from reference TRBV14 and TRBJ1-1): EAGVTQFPSHSVIEKGQTVTLRCDPISGHDNLYWYRRVMGKEIKFLLHFVKESKQDESGMPNNRFLAERTGGTYSTLKVQPAELEDSGVYFCASSPKTGLYYEAFFGQGTRLTVV.